These 14 T cell receptor beta chains came from one sample sequenced in a study of T cells expressing NK-cell markers. TCRdb processed the 5' RACE reads again and assigns one entry to each CDR3 protein, with no DNA. The sample data list 500,000 or so distinct CDR3 sequences. Sequenced material: blood T cells: a sorted CD56 or NKG2C T cell subset, CD4+ or CD8+ T cells, or bulk PBMC T cells (not recorded which). These receptors were collected from a man between 18 and 35 years old in good health.

V usage is TRBV20-1 and J usage is TRBJ2-1; the TRBD2 assignment by TCRdb is unverifiable without DNA. CDR3 length: 11 residues. Germline values: CDR1 DFQATT, CDR2 SNEGSKA (reference sequence). CDR3 residues: CSATLADSPFF.

This chain joins TRBV20-1 and TRBJ1-5. CDR3 length equals 14 residues. Per germline, CDR1 DFQATT and CDR2 SNEGSKA (reference sequence). CDR3 residues: CSVRFGGVSQPQHF.

V is TRBV9 and J is TRBJ2-1; TCRdb's D call of TRBD2 is untestable without DNA. Germline V gives CDR1 SGDLS, CDR2 YYNGEE. The CDR3 totals 17 residues. The chain's CDR3 is CASSVDPSMTRGNEQFF.

V is TRBV29-1 and J is TRBJ2-7; the TRBD2 assignment by TCRdb is unverifiable without DNA. The CDR3 has 14 amino acids. CDR1 and CDR2 (germline): SQVTM, ANQGSEA. The CDR3 is CSVGSGPQWAEQYF.

The V gene is TRBV6-5, the J gene TRBJ1-5. CDR1 is MNHEY, CDR2 SVGAGI, per germline. This CDR3 spans 14 amino acids. The CDR3 reads CASRGTSSNQPQHF.

This chain links TRBV5-1 with TRBJ2-4; TCRdb indicates TRBD2, and absent DNA this call remains unverified. This CDR3 spans 16 amino acids. The germline gives CDR1 SGHRS, CDR2 YFSETQ. This CDR3 reads CASSLARGGPKNIQYF. Based on the CDR3 plus reference TRBV5-1 and TRBJ2-4, the full variable domain is KAGVTQTPRYLIKTRGQQVTLSCSPISGHRSVSWYQQTPGQGLQFLFEYFSETQRNKGNFPGRFSGRQFSNSRSEMNVSTLELGDSALYLCASSLARGGPKNIQYFGAGTRLSVL.

This CDR3 reads CSASPASLETQYF. The chain couples TRBV20-1 to TRBJ2-5; absent DNA, TCRdb's TRBD2 call cannot be checked. This CDR3 contains 13 residues. Germline CDR1 DFQATT, CDR2 SNEGSKA (reference sequence).

The gene calls are TRBV5-1 and TRBJ2-4; TCRdb picks TRBD1, but there is no DNA to check that call. This CDR3 comprises 14 residues. The V gene's germline CDR1 is SGHRS and CDR2 YFSETQ. CDR3 region: CASSLEVFPAPPYF. Looking up the rest from reference TRBV5-1 and TRBJ2-4 gives the full variable domain: KAGVTQTPRYLIKTRGQQVTLSCSPISGHRSVSWYQQTPGQGLQFLFEYFSETQRNKGNFPGRFSGRQFSNSRSEMNVSTLELGDSALYLCASSLEVFPAPPYFGAGTRLSVL.

The chain is built from TRBV13 and TRBJ1-1; TCRdb gives TRBD1 as the D gene, but with no DNA this cannot be confirmed. The CDR3 is 16 amino acids. Germline V gene data show CDR1 as PRHDT and CDR2 as FYEKMQ (reference sequence). The CDR3 region is CASSSLPGTGNTEAFF.

This sequence joins TRBV6-1 and TRBJ1-4; without DNA, the TCRdb call of TRBD1 cannot be checked. The germline gives CDR1 MNHNS, CDR2 SASEGT. CDR3 size: 14 residues. CDR3 region: CASNTGTVDEKLFF.

The chain combines TRBV20-1 with TRBJ2-2; TCRdb returns TRBD1, unconfirmable since there is no DNA. Per germline, CDR1 DFQATT and CDR2 SNEGSKA (reference sequence). This CDR3 is 15 amino acids long. The CDR3 reads CSANPSTAWTGELFF.

The V gene is TRBV9, the J gene TRBJ1-2; TCRdb reports TRBD1, a call that lacks DNA to check it against. CDR3 length: 16 amino acids. Germline V gene lookup returns CDR1 SGDLS and CDR2 YYNGEE. This CDR3 is CASSVGTPGGGYGYTF.

The chain's CDR3 is CASSRSLGLAASYNEQFF. This chain connects TRBV7-8 to TRBJ2-1; TCRdb's D call, TRBD2, is unchecked because there is no DNA. The CDR3 consists of 18 residues. CDR1 and CDR2 (germline): SGHVS, FQNEAQ.

The gene calls are TRBV20-1 and TRBJ2-3; TCRdb names TRBD2, which stays unverified in the absence of DNA. This CDR3 is 17 amino acids long. Germline lookup yields CDR1 DFQATT and CDR2 SNEGSKA (reference sequence). The CDR3 spells CSARDPSSGSILDTQYF.